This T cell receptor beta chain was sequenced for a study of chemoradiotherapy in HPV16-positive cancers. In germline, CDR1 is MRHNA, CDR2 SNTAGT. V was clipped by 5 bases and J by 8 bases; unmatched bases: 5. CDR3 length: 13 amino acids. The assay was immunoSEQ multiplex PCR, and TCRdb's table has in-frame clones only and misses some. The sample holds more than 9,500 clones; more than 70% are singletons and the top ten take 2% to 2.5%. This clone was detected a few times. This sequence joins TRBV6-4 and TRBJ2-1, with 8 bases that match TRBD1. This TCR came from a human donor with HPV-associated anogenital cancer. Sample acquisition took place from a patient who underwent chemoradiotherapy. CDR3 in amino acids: CASSPGGADEQFF. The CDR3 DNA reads TGTGCCAGCAGTCCAGGGGGCGCGGATGAGCAGTTCTTC.